The clone carrying this TCR beta chain was detected a few times. This specimen comes from a study of blood T cells in healthy people across ages. A second PCR, run for about 7 to 11 cycles, used a sample-barcoded 5' primer plus a J-beta primer mix. Each CDR3 protein gets one entry after TCRdb re-called the 5' RACE reads with MiXCR. The table shows roughly 1,100,000 distinct CDR3 sequences, with 20% to 25% occurring only once. Peripheral blood from each donor was collected in a volume of 9.5 to 10 milliliters. There are 14 residues in the CDR3. The V gene's germline CDR1 is SQVTM and CDR2 ANQGSEA. J lost 3 bases, V lost 7 bases, and 9 bases had no gene match. These same records also appear under a second study, on T cells of mothers and their children. From that study: Donors were three healthy Caucasian mothers and their six children.

V gene TRBV29-1 combines with J gene TRBJ2-3; TRBD2 matches at 8 bases. Source material: blood. The clonotype comes from a girl aged 2 to 9 in good health. The CDR3 bases are TGCAGCGGCATCCCAGCGGGGGCGACAGATACGCAGTATTTT. Residues: CSGIPAGATDTQYF.